This T cell receptor (beta chain) appears in the sequencing data of a study of cytomegalovirus exposure and HLA in healthy donors. Overall study: From roughly 180 million T cells, an earlier analysis saw roughly 100 million unique TCR beta sequences. Overall study results and limits: It was about 150 TCR beta chains that were listed as cytomegalovirus-associated. TCR beta sequences numbering over 15,000 were associated with HLA alleles at 0.05 false discovery rate in a later analysis. A link between a missense DCLRE1C variant and TCR beta V- and J-gene trimming emerged from a later analysis.

This clone has just a few counts. Its antigen is not identified. PCR was performed using 60 Vbeta and 13 Jbeta primers. Assay: immunoSEQ multiplex PCR; the TCRdb copy retains only in-frame clones and omits some. Counted here are around 160,000 clones, approximately 71% occurring once; the ten biggest clones make up less than 5.5%. The CDR3 contains 16 residues. CDR1 is SGHTA, CDR2 FQGTGA, per germline. Trimming took 5 bases from V and 2 from J; bases not matched to a gene: 8. This receptor was identified in a male donor in good health and CMV-seronegative. The rearrangement links TRBV7-3 to TRBJ2-3; TRBD2 matches 9 bases. The sequenced material came from PBMCs. CDR3 nucleotide sequence: TGTGCCAGCAGCCTTCTAGCGGGGCCCTCCACAGATACGCAGTATTTT. Amino acids: CASSLLAGPSTDTQYF.